Below, 21 T cell receptor beta chains from the same sample are listed, as sequenced in a study of blood T cell repertoires in COVID-19. Sequencing was performed with immunoSEQ multiplex PCR; in TCRdb, only in-frame clones are kept and a portion is missing. This sample yields 130,000 to 150,000 clones, of which 84% are seen a single time; around 5% belongs to the top ten. The sequencing sample was made of peripheral blood. The receptors stem from a human donor in a cohort sampled during active COVID-19.

The CDR3 sequence: CASSLMAQGNTEAFF. CDR3 sequence (DNA): TGTGCCAGCAGCTTAATGGCCCAGGGGAACACTGAAGCTTTCTTT. The chain is built from TRBV7-9 and TRBJ1-1, with D possibly being TRBD1 (5 bases). Per germline, CDR1 SEHNR and CDR2 FQNEAQ (reference sequence). V lost 2 bases, J lost 1 base, and 11 bases lay in between. This CDR3 is built from 15 residues.

The chain carries TRBV10-3 and TRBJ1-3; D gene uncertain. CDR1 is ENHRY and CDR2 is SYGVKD in the germline V gene. This CDR3 is 14 amino acids long. V was clipped by 4 bases and J by 0 bases, with 7 bases between them. The CDR3, as DNA: TGTGCCATCAGTGCCGGGAACTCTGGAAACACCATATATTTT. This codes for CAISAGNSGNTIYF.

This chain connects TRBV4-1 to TRBJ2-4; D unresolved. V lost 0 bases and J 5 bases, leaving 8 bases between the germline ends. The CDR3 runs 14 residues. In germline, CDR1 is MGHRA, CDR2 YSYEKL. DNA of the CDR3: TGCGCCAGCAGCCAAGAAGAGGTGGAAAACATTCAGTACTTC. It specifies CASSQEEVENIQYF.

J is TRBJ2-5 and V is TRBV15, with a tentative D call TRBD2 (6 bases). Germline loops: CDR1 LNHNV, CDR2 YYDKDF (reference sequence). The CDR3 totals 14 residues. The germline V and J ends were trimmed by 3 bases and 2 bases, with 10 bases remaining between them. CDR3 in amino acids: CATSRRREQETQYF. The CDR3 DNA reads as TGTGCCACCAGCAGGAGGAGGGAACAAGAGACCCAGTACTTC. Drawing the rest from reference TRBV15 and TRBJ2-5, the complete variable domain is DAMVIQNPRYQVTQFGKPVTLSCSQTLNHNVMYWYQQKSSQAPKLLFHYYDKDFNNEADTPDNFQSRRPNTSFCFLDIRSPGLGDTAMYLCATSRRREQETQYFGPGTRLLVL.

Of note for this clone: The same CDR3 arises from other DNA sequences in this sample as well. The CDR3 loop is CASSPGSLETQYF. The CDR3 DNA sequence: TGTGCCAGCTCACCAGGGAGCTTGGAGACCCAGTACTTC. The chain uses TRBV18 and TRBJ2-5, with D possibly being TRBD2 (5 bases). Trimming removed 2 bases from V and 5 bases from J, with 9 bases in between. Germline assignment: CDR1 KGHSH and CDR2 LQKENI. This CDR3 comprises 13 residues.

This rearrangement joins TRBV11-2 to TRBJ2-6, with a tentative D call TRBD2 (7 bases). V lost 4 bases to trimming and J lost 1 base, with 17 bases between them. The CDR3 totals 18 residues. Germline V gives CDR1 SGHAT, CDR2 FQNNGV. The CDR3 DNA follows: TGTGCCAGCAGCTCCCCTAAGGGGGGGCGATCTGGGGCCAACGTCCTGACTTTC. Protein: CASSSPKGGRSGANVLTF.

This clone was recorded a few times. The chain has TRBV2 and TRBJ2-2, with D perhaps TRBD2 (5 bases). This CDR3 region has 15 residues. Trimming removed 1 base at V and 5 bases at J, with 11 bases between. Germline V gene sequence: CDR1 SNHLY, CDR2 FYNNEI. This CDR3 is CASSEDGVRTGELFF. DNA for the CDR3: TGTGCCAGCAGTGAAGACGGGGTGAGGACCGGGGAGCTGTTTTTT.

The chain employs TRBV2 and TRBJ2-1; D unclear. The V end lost 6 bases, the J end lost 9 bases, and 6 bases lay between the germline ends. From germline, CDR1 is SNHLY and CDR2 FYNNEI. The CDR3 runs 10 residues. The CDR3 sequence is CASSPSEQFF. CDR3 coding DNA: TGTGCCAGCAGCCCGAGTGAGCAGTTCTTC.

The table lists this clone with a count of one. The rearrangement uses TRBV2 and TRBJ1-4; 9 bases match TRBD1. The germline gives CDR1 SNHLY, CDR2 FYNNEI. V gave up 5 bases and J gave up 8 bases; unmatched junction bases: 6. This CDR3 region has 14 residues. This CDR3 is CASSPGTGMEKLFF. CDR3 DNA sequence: TGTGCCAGCAGTCCCGGGACAGGGATGGAAAAACTGTTTTTT.

V is TRBV2 and J is TRBJ1-4, with unresolved D. CDR1 and CDR2 from the germline V gene are SNHLY and FYNNEI. The CDR3 extends over 14 amino acids. The V gene lost 5 bases and the J gene lost 1 base, with 8 bases spanning the gap. The CDR3 coding sequence is TGTGCCAGCAGTATTCCAGGAACTAATGAAAAACTGTTTTTT. The encoded protein is CASSIPGTNEKLFF. Filled out from reference TRBV2 and TRBJ1-4, the complete variable domain reads EPEVTQTPSHQVTQMGQEVILRCVPISNHLYFYWYRQILGQKVEFLVSFYNNEISEKSEIFDDQFSVERPDGSNFTLKIRSTKLEDSAMYFCASSIPGTNEKLFFGSGTQLSVL.

This rearrangement joins TRBV7-8 to TRBJ1-5; 8 bases map to TRBD1. With 5 bases clipped from V and 10 bases from J, the junction kept 7 bases outside the gene matches. Per germline, CDR1 SGHVS and CDR2 FQNEAQ. The CDR3 spans 13 residues. CDR3 in DNA: TGTGCCAGCAGCGAGGACAGGGTCTACCCCCAGCATTTT. Its translation: CASSEDRVYPQHF.

This clone occurred a few times. The chain has TRBV5-6 and TRBJ2-1; TRBD2 matches 7 bases. The germline CDR1 and CDR2 sequences are SGHDT and YYEEEE. V dropped 3 bases and J dropped 5; count of bases not matched to a gene: 14. The CDR3 runs to 17 residues. The CDR3 DNA is TGTGCCAGCAGCTGGAGGTCCGGACTAGGAGGGAACAATGAGCAGTTCTTC. Its protein product is CASSWRSGLGGNNEQFF.

DNA for the CDR3: TGTGCCAGCAGCCTACCCGGGACTAACACCGGGGAGCTGTTTTTT. Protein: CASSLPGTNTGELFF. This chain links TRBV5-6 with TRBJ2-2; perhaps TRBD2 as D (6 bases). The V gene's germline CDR1 is SGHDT and CDR2 YYEEEE. V was trimmed by 4 bases and J by 2 bases, leaving 12 bases between them. The CDR3 consists of 15 residues.

V and J are TRBV6-1 and TRBJ2-3, with 9 bases lining up with TRBD1. V was clipped by 3 bases and J by 4 bases; unmatched bases: 5. In germline, CDR1 is MNHNS, CDR2 SASEGT. The CDR3 is made up of 15 amino acids. The CDR3 DNA is TGTGCCAGCAGTGACAACAGGGGGCGCTCAGATACGCAGTATTTT. Translation: CASSDNRGRSDTQYF.

The chain joins TRBV7-9 to TRBJ1-6; D remains unclear. Germline V gene sequence: CDR1 SEHNR, CDR2 FQNEAQ (reference sequence). V lost 1 base, J lost 5 bases, and 9 bases lay in between. This CDR3 contains 15 residues. In nucleotides, the CDR3 is TGTGCCAGCAGCTTAGACAGTATAAATAATTCACCCCTCCACTTT. Translation gives CASSLDSINNSPLHF.

This chain joins TRBV5-4 and TRBJ2-7; TRBD1 aligns across 12 bases. Germline values: CDR1 SGHNT, CDR2 YYREEE (reference sequence). With 4 bases clipped from V and 5 bases from J, the junction kept 7 bases outside the gene matches. The CDR3 sequence is 15 residues long. The CDR3 here is CASSPRDRGRDEQYF. The DNA of the CDR3 is TGTGCCAGCAGCCCGAGGGACAGGGGGCGCGACGAGCAGTACTTC.

The rearrangement links TRBV10-3 to TRBJ1-1; 8 bases fit TRBD1. Germline V gene data show CDR1 as ENHRY and CDR2 as SYGVKD. J was trimmed by 7 bases and V by 6 bases; bases with no gene match: 7. CDR3 size: 13 residues. CDR3 nucleotides: TGTGCCATCAGCCGGACAGGGCTTAATGAAGCTTTCTTT. This gives the protein CAISRTGLNEAFF.

The V gene is TRBV5-1, the J gene TRBJ2-1; TRBD1 agrees at 9 bases. Trimming cost V 4 bases and J 4 bases; bases outside gene matches: 3. CDR3 size: 14 residues. Germline-derived CDR1 and CDR2 are SGHRS and YFSETQ. As DNA, the CDR3 is TGCGCCAGCAGCCGACAGGGGGAATACAATGAGCAGTTCTTC. Translating gives CASSRQGEYNEQFF.

The rearrangement links TRBV29-1 to TRBJ2-5, with D possibly being TRBD2 (5 bases). The CDR3 runs to 13 residues. The V end was cut by 1 base, the J end by 9 bases, with 15 bases between. Germline CDR1 SQVTM, CDR2 ANQGSEA. The chain's CDR3 is CSVEATGSVAQYF. CDR3 nucleotides: TGCAGCGTTGAAGCGACGGGATCAGTGGCCCAGTACTTC.

This clone appeared a few times. The chain combines TRBV11-2 with TRBJ1-5; D unresolved. CDR3 length equals 14 residues. Trimming took 5 bases from V and 5 from J, leaving 13 bases between them. Germline lookup yields CDR1 SGHAT and CDR2 FQNNGV. This CDR3 is CASSPTVVDQPQHF. The CDR3 DNA reads TGTGCCAGCAGCCCGACTGTGGTGGATCAGCCCCAGCATTTT.

The rearrangement joins TRBV2 to TRBJ2-3, with 11 bases lining up with TRBD1. The CDR3 extends over 19 amino acids. Trimming cost V 3 bases and J 5 bases; bases outside gene matches: 16. Germline assignment: CDR1 SNHLY and CDR2 FYNNEI. CDR3: CASSDPLLRDRGGGDTQYF. DNA for the CDR3: TGTGCCAGCAGTGATCCTCTCCTCCGGGACAGGGGGGGTGGAGATACGCAGTATTTT. The full variable domain, with the rest looked up from reference TRBV2 and TRBJ2-3, is EPEVTQTPSHQVTQMGQEVILRCVPISNHLYFYWYRQILGQKVEFLVSFYNNEISEKSEIFDDQFSVERPDGSNFTLKIRSTKLEDSAMYFCASSDPLLRDRGGGDTQYFGPGTRLTVL.